The 6 T cell receptor beta chains below all came from one sample that was sequenced in a study of persistence of HIV-infected CD4 T cells. The libraries were made with immunoSEQ version 4 in survey mode. Data came from immunoSEQ multiplex PCR; TCRdb stores just in-frame clones and leaves some out. The repertoire holds 40,000 to 45,000 clones, with roughly 90% as singletons. Cells were stimulated nonspecifically with anti-CD3/anti-CD28 magnetic beads. Responding CD4+ T cells were sorted by upregulation of both CD40 ligand and CD69. No antigen has been assigned to these receptors. The sample in question was CD4+ T cells sorted from PBMCs after roughly 18-hour stimulation, obtained from a patient who received antiretroviral therapy. The receptors shown here come from an adult man with HIV who was CMV-seropositive.

The chain uses TRBV6-1 and TRBJ2-7; TRBD1 aligns across 9 bases. This CDR3 is 17 amino acids long. Germline V CDR1 and CDR2: MNHNS, SASEGT. V was clipped by 1 base and J by 4 bases; unmatched bases: 11. The CDR3 loop is CASSEVLPGTGRYEQYF. CDR3 nucleotide sequence: TGTGCCAGCAGTGAAGTACTTCCGGGGACAGGGCGTTACGAGCAGTACTTC.

This clone was recorded only once. The chain links TRBV28 to TRBJ1-4; weak D call: TRBD1 (5 bases). Trimming took 2 bases from V and 4 from J, leaving 8 bases between them. CDR1 is MDHEN, CDR2 SYDVKM, per germline. There are 14 residues in the CDR3. The CDR3 DNA reads TGTGCCAGCAGTTTACCGGGGGGTAATGAAAAACTGTTTTTT. It encodes CASSLPGGNEKLFF.

Note on this clone: Other DNA sequences in this specimen translate into the identical CDR3. This sequence joins TRBV19 and TRBJ2-6, with TRBD2 matching 7 bases. The CDR3 runs to 15 residues. The germline CDR1 and CDR2 sequences are LNHDA and SQIVND (reference sequence). V was clipped by 3 bases and J by 2 bases; unmatched bases: 1. The CDR3 region has the DNA TGTGCCAGTAGTATCGGGGGGACTGGGGCCAACGTCCTGACTTTC. As protein: CASSIGGTGANVLTF.

This clone was found once. Here the CDR3 DNA reads TGCGCCAGCAGCCCTCCTGGGGGGATCAGTAACTATGGCTACACCTTC. Protein sequence: CASSPPGGISNYGYTF. The V call is TRBV4-1, the J call TRBJ1-2, with D perhaps matching TRBD1 (5 bases). Trimming removed 4 bases at V and 1 base at J, with 16 bases between. The CDR3 length is 16 residues. The germline V gene has CDR1 MGHRA and CDR2 YSYEKL.

This clone was seen more than once but under ten times. This sequence joins TRBV15 and TRBJ1-5; D is perhaps TRBD1 (5 bases). The CDR3 is made up of 15 amino acids. Germline lookup yields CDR1 LNHNV and CDR2 YYDKDF (reference sequence). With 5 bases removed from V and 0 bases from J, the gap between germline ends came to 11 bases. Written as DNA, the CDR3 is TGTGCCACCAGCCCCAGAAGGGGTAGCAATCAGCCCCAGCATTTT. Protein product: CATSPRRGSNQPQHF.

J is TRBJ2-2 and V is TRBV20-1, with 7 bases aligning to TRBD2. CDR1 is DFQATT and CDR2 is SNEGSKA in the germline V gene (reference sequence). V lost 3 bases to trimming and J lost 4 bases; unmatched junction nucleotides: 8. The CDR3 spans 15 residues. As DNA, the CDR3 is TGCAGTGCTAGTGGTGGCGGGGAGGGCACCGGGGAGCTGTTTTTT. Translated, it gives CSASGGGEGTGELFF.